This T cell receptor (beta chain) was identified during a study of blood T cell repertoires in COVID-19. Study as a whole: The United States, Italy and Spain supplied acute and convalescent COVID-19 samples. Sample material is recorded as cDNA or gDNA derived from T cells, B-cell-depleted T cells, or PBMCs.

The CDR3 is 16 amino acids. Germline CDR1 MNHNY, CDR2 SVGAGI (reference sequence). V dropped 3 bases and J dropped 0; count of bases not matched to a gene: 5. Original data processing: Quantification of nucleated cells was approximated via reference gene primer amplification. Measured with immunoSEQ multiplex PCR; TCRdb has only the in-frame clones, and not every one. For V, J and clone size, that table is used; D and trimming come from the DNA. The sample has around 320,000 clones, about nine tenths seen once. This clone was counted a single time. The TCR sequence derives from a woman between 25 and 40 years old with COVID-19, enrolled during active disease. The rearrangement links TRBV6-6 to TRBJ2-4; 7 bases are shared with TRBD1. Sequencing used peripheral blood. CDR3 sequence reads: CASSYQGGLAKNIQYF. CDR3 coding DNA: TGTGCCAGCAGTTATCAAGGGGGCCTAGCCAAAAACATTCAGTACTTC.